One sample yielded the 19 T cell receptor beta chains listed below, sequenced in a study of shared clonotypes between healthy human individuals. The protocol was immunoSEQ multiplex PCR, while the TCRdb copy is restricted to in-frame clones and leaves out a portion. The table shows 600,000 or so clones, with about 95% occurring only once. In the naive CD8 group, cells lacked CD45RO and were positively selected for CCR7, so terminally differentiated effector memory CD45RA+ cells were left out. The sequencing input was naive CD8+ T cells sorted from blood. These TCRs come from a woman between 25 and 40 years old in good health.

The gene calls are TRBV28 and TRBJ1-4, with a tentative D call TRBD1 (5 bases). The CDR3 runs to 14 residues. Trimming took off 6 bases at V and 6 bases at J, with 14 bases between the two ends. Germline CDR1 and CDR2: MDHEN and SYDVKM. The CDR3 loop is CASSNGTTYEKLFF. Here the CDR3 DNA reads TGTGCCAGCAGCAATGGGACGACGTATGAAAAACTGTTTTTT.

The chain employs TRBV28 and TRBJ1-6; tentative D call: TRBD1 (6 bases). Germline loops: CDR1 MDHEN, CDR2 SYDVKM. The CDR3 has 14 residues. The V gene lost 5 bases and the J gene lost 6 bases, with 11 bases spanning the gap. Here the CDR3 reads CASSPLDSNSPLHF. The CDR3 DNA reads TGTGCCAGCAGTCCTTTGGACAGTAATTCACCCCTCCACTTT.

This clone was observed a single time. The genes are TRBV2 and TRBJ2-7; 9 nucleotides agree with TRBD1. Germline V gene data show CDR1 as SNHLY and CDR2 as FYNNEI. CDR3 length equals 15 residues. V lost 4 bases and J lost 3; bases outside the gene matches: 7. For the CDR3, the DNA is TGTGCCAGCAGTGTGGACAGGGGATCTAACTACGAGCAGTACTTC. Protein: CASSVDRGSNYEQYF.

This clone was detected once. V usage is TRBV11-3 and J usage is TRBJ2-7, with D possibly TRBD2 on 6 matching bases. The germline CDR1 and CDR2 sequences are SGHNT and YENEEA. Trimming removed 3 bases at V and 7 bases at J, with 7 bases between. The CDR3 sequence is 11 residues long. CDR3 DNA: TGTGCCAGCAGCTTTGCGGGGGAGCAGTACTTC. This codes for CASSFAGEQYF.

V is TRBV11-2 and J is TRBJ2-7, with D tentatively TRBD1 (5 bases). The CDR3 has 14 amino acids. CDR1 SGHAT and CDR2 FQNNGV come from the germline V gene. V shed 0 bases and J shed 3 bases, with 9 bases lying between them. The CDR3 reads CASSLDGHYYEQYF. CDR3 DNA sequence: TGTGCCAGCAGCTTAGATGGACACTACTACGAGCAGTACTTC.

V gene TRBV10-3 combines with J gene TRBJ1-4, with a weak D call TRBD1 (5 bases). The germline V gene encodes CDR1 ENHRY and CDR2 SYGVKD. The V and J ends lost 7 bases and 1 base respectively, with 7 bases between them. The CDR3 loop spans 13 amino acids. CDR3 protein: CAITGGTNEKLFF. The DNA for the CDR3 is TGTGCCATCACGGGGGGAACTAATGAAAAACTGTTTTTT.

The chain uses TRBV2 and TRBJ2-7, with 8 bases matching TRBD1. Germline V gene sequence: CDR1 SNHLY, CDR2 FYNNEI. The junction had 9 bases not matched to a gene; V was cut back by 1 base and J by 7 bases. This CDR3 region has 15 residues. CDR3 sequence reads: CASSEGTGTRWEQYF. For the CDR3, the DNA is TGTGCCAGCAGTGAAGGGACAGGGACCCGTTGGGAGCAGTACTTC.

This clone was seen just once. The chain combines TRBV15 with TRBJ2-5; D uncertain. The better agreement between TRBJ2-7 and the DNA end casts doubt on the J call. Germline lookup yields CDR1 LNHNV and CDR2 YYDKDF (reference sequence). This CDR3 region has 12 residues. CDR3 amino acids: CATSRDSREQYF. The CDR3 coding sequence is TGTGCCACCAGCAGAGATTCTCGCGAGCAGTACTTC.

This clone has just one count. The J gene is TRBJ2-4, the V gene TRBV27; the match to TRBD2 covers 11 bases. This CDR3 has 17 amino acids. Germline values: CDR1 MNHEY, CDR2 SMNVEV (reference sequence). The trim removed 5 bases at V and 6 bases at J, leaving 12 bases unmatched. The CDR3 spells CASSPGLADPPPNIQYF. In nucleotides, the CDR3 is TGTGCCAGCAGTCCGGGACTAGCGGATCCCCCTCCAAACATTCAGTACTTC.

In regard to this clone: The sample has other DNA sequences that encode this CDR3 too. V gene TRBV2 combines with J gene TRBJ2-2; D ambiguous. Trimming removed 3 bases from V and 3 bases from J, with 2 bases in between. The length of the CDR3 is 12 residues. Germline assignment: CDR1 SNHLY and CDR2 FYNNEI. CDR3 sequence reads: CASSDYTGELFF. The CDR3 nucleotides are TGTGCCAGCAGTGATTACACCGGGGAGCTGTTTTTT.

A word on this clone: A junction end diverges from the germline sequence, so it may reflect a read error. The chain links TRBV6-1 to TRBJ2-7; TRBD1 aligns across 8 bases. CDR3 length equals 14 residues. CDR1 MNHNS and CDR2 SASEGT come from the germline V gene. CDR3 coding DNA: TGTGCCAGCAGAGAAGGACAGGGTGGCTACGAGCAGTACTTC. Protein: CASREGQGGYEQYF.

A remark on this clone: Distinct nucleotide sequences in the sample also encode this CDR3. The V gene is TRBV27, the J gene TRBJ2-7; 7 positions match TRBD2. The V gene's germline CDR1 is MNHEY and CDR2 SMNVEV (reference sequence). V dropped 3 bases and J dropped 0; count of bases not matched to a gene: 2. The CDR3 has 14 amino acids. CDR3 in amino acids: CASSLSSGSYEQYF. The CDR3 DNA sequence: TGTGCCAGCAGTTTGTCTAGCGGCTCCTACGAGCAGTACTTC.

This clone was seen once. This sample also contains other DNA sequences that code for the same CDR3. CDR3 coding DNA: TGTGCCAGCAGCGGGACAGGGGGCTACGAGCAGTACTTC. This encodes CASSGTGGYEQYF. V and J are TRBV9 and TRBJ2-7; 10 nucleotides align to TRBD1. Germline V lookup: CDR1 SGDLS, CDR2 YYNGEE. The CDR3 has 13 amino acids. The V segment lost 3 bases and the J segment 3 bases; nucleotides outside the gene matches: 0. Complete variable domain (other parts from reference TRBV9 and TRBJ2-7): DSGVTQTPKHLITATGQRVTLRCSPRSGDLSVYWYQQSLDQGLQFLIQYYNGEERAKGNILERFSAQQFPDLHSELNLSSLELGDSALYFCASSGTGGYEQYFGPGTRLTVT.

This sequence joins TRBV4-1 and TRBJ2-7, with D possibly being TRBD1 or TRBD2 (5 bases each). This CDR3 contains 16 residues. V was pared by 0 bases and J by 0 bases, with 12 bases between. Germline V gives CDR1 MGHRA, CDR2 YSYEKL. Here the CDR3 DNA reads TGCGCCAGCAGCCAAGATTGGGGGAGCCTCTCCTACGAGCAGTACTTC. This codes for CASSQDWGSLSYEQYF.

Of note for this clone: Other DNA sequences in the same sample also yield this CDR3. The CDR3: CASSLAGGEQYF. As DNA, the CDR3 is TGCGCCAGCAGCTTGGCTGGGGGCGAGCAGTACTTC. The rearrangement uses TRBV5-1 and TRBJ2-7; D may be TRBD1 or TRBD2 (5 bases each). V lost 0 bases and J 6 bases, leaving 7 bases between the germline ends. Germline V CDR1 and CDR2: SGHRS, YFSETQ. The CDR3 runs to 12 residues.

This clone was detected only a few times. V is TRBV15 and J is TRBJ2-3; unclear D gene. V was cut by 4 bases and J by 5 bases, with 4 bases left in between. There are 11 residues in the CDR3. Germline values: CDR1 LNHNV, CDR2 YYDKDF (reference sequence). The CDR3 sequence is CATSIEDTQYF. The CDR3 nucleotides read TGTGCCACCAGCATAGAAGATACGCAGTATTTT.

The chain has TRBV7-2 and TRBJ1-2; D gene unclear. The CDR3 runs to 14 residues. V lost 2 bases to trimming and J lost 3 bases, with 10 bases between them. Germline V gene lookup returns CDR1 SGHTA and CDR2 FQGNSA. CDR3 sequence (DNA): TGTGCCAGCAGCTTACTTGGACGGGACTATGGCTACACCTTC. Translated, it gives CASSLLGRDYGYTF. Using reference TRBV7-2 and TRBJ1-2 for the parts outside the CDR3, the full variable domain is GAGVSQSPSNKVTEKGKDVELRCDPISGHTALYWYRQSLGQGLEFLIYFQGNSAPDKSGLPSDRFSAERTGGSVSTLTIQRTQQEDSAVYLCASSLLGRDYGYTFGSGTRLTVV.

J is TRBJ1-3 and V is TRBV4-1; D is possibly TRBD1 (5 bases). V was clipped by 1 base and J by 0 bases, with 10 bases between them. Germline CDR1 and CDR2: MGHRA and YSYEKL. The CDR3 length is 16 residues. As DNA, the CDR3 is TGCGCCAGCAGCCAAGTACTCAGGGACTCTGGAAACACCATATATTTT. Protein sequence: CASSQVLRDSGNTIYF.

The CDR3 reads CASSRGTGLIEAFF. In nucleotides, the CDR3 is TGTGCCAGCAGCCGGGGTACAGGGCTAATTGAAGCTTTCTTT. This chain links TRBV5-8 with TRBJ1-1; possible D gene TRBD1, 6 bases. Deletions cut 4 bases from V and 7 bases from J, with 17 bases between. The CDR3 contains 14 residues. CDR1 and CDR2 from the germline V gene are SGHTS and YDEGEE. The full variable domain, with the rest looked up from reference TRBV5-8 and TRBJ1-1, is EAGVTQSPTHLIKTRGQQATLRCSPISGHTSVYWYQQALGLGLQFLLWYDEGEERNRGNFPPRFSGRQFPNYSSELNVNALELEDSALYLCASSRGTGLIEAFFGQGTRLTVV.